These 28 T cell receptor beta chains share one sample of origin, sequenced in a study of blood T cells in healthy people across ages. PCR was performed a second time for about 6 to 11 cycles using a sample-barcoded 5' primer and a J-beta primer mix. TCRdb passed the 5' RACE reads through MiXCR, listing each CDR3 protein once. The repertoire has 1.5 million to 2 million distinct CDR3 sequences, 30% to 35% of them found once; the top ten carry about 11%. Sequences were obtained from blood. The origin of the receptors is a woman in her twenties or thirties in good health.

V and J are TRBV20-1 and TRBJ2-7; possible D gene TRBD1, 5 bases. V lost 6 bases and J 2 bases, leaving 14 bases between the germline ends. The CDR3 consists of 13 residues. Germline V gene lookup returns CDR1 DFQATT and CDR2 SNEGSKA (reference sequence). In DNA form, the CDR3 reads TGCAGTGCCGATGACAGAAGAACCTACGAGCAGTACTTC. This gives the protein CSADDRRTYEQYF.

In this sample, this clonotype turned up a few times. The rearrangement joins TRBV7-9 to TRBJ1-4; 8 bases map to TRBD1. The CDR3 sequence is 16 residues long. V lost 7 bases, J lost 7 bases, and 14 bases stayed unmatched. Germline V gene lookup returns CDR1 SEHNR and CDR2 FQNEAQ (reference sequence). CDR3 in DNA: TGTGCCAGCAACCCTCCCGGAGGACAGGGATCTGAAAAACTGTTTTTT. Amino acids: CASNPPGGQGSEKLFF.

The CDR3 region has the DNA TGCAGTGCTAGAGAGTGGGCTAGCGGCTCCTACAATGAGCAGTTCTTC. This translates into CSAREWASGSYNEQFF. The rearrangement uses TRBV20-1 and TRBJ2-1, with 7 bases identical to TRBD2. This CDR3 has 16 amino acids. Germline lookup yields CDR1 DFQATT and CDR2 SNEGSKA (reference sequence). V dropped 0 bases and J dropped 0; count of bases not matched to a gene: 5.

This clonotype was observed a handful of times. The V call is TRBV4-1, the J call TRBJ1-2; D is possibly TRBD1 (5 bases). The V end lost 1 base, the J end lost 5 bases, and 14 bases lay between the germline ends. The CDR3 runs to 15 residues. Looked up from germline, CDR1 is MGHRA and CDR2 is YSYEKL. For the CDR3, the DNA is TGCGCCAGCAGCCAAGCGCGCGGTGGGGGATATGGCTACACCTTC. Amino acids: CASSQARGGGYGYTF.

The CDR3 sequence: CAISDSGGSSGRAGFF. The CDR3 DNA follows: TGTGCCATCAGTGATTCGGGAGGTAGTAGCGGGAGGGCCGGGTTCTTC. V is TRBV10-3 and J is TRBJ2-1; 11 bases are shared with TRBD2. Germline loops: CDR1 ENHRY, CDR2 SYGVKD. With 3 bases clipped from V and 15 bases from J, the junction kept 16 bases outside the gene matches. There are 16 residues in the CDR3.

This chain connects TRBV5-1 to TRBJ2-4; the match to TRBD1 covers 10 bases. V shed 4 bases and J 13 bases; nucleotides not matched to a gene: 11. The CDR3 is 14 amino acids. Germline-derived CDR1 and CDR2 are SGHRS and YFSETQ. CDR3 sequence reads: CASSVGQGVDGQYF. The DNA of the CDR3 is TGCGCCAGCAGCGTCGGACAGGGGGTCGACGGGCAGTACTTC. The full variable domain, its missing parts supplied by reference TRBV5-1 and TRBJ2-4, is KAGVTQTPRYLIKTRGQQVTLSCSPISGHRSVSWYQQTPGQGLQFLFEYFSETQRNKGNFPGRFSGRQFSNSRSEMNVSTLELGDSALYLCASSVGQGVDGQYFGAGTRLSVL.

The chain carries TRBV27 and TRBJ2-5, with a weak D call TRBD1 (5 bases). Germline V lookup: CDR1 MNHEY, CDR2 SMNVEV (reference sequence). Trimming shortened V by 6 bases and J by 7 bases, and 18 bases separated the two germline ends. The CDR3 consists of 14 residues. The CDR3 nucleotides read TGTGCCAGCAGGCCACAGGTATCCTCAAGGACCCAGTACTTC. It is translated as CASRPQVSSRTQYF.

In its sample, this clonotype was seen a few times. The V gene is TRBV18, the J gene TRBJ1-5, with D perhaps matching TRBD1 (5 bases). Germline V gene lookup returns CDR1 KGHSH and CDR2 LQKENI. The CDR3 has 12 amino acids. With 8 bases removed from V and 4 bases from J, the gap between germline ends came to 9 bases. The CDR3 reads CASGDRNQPQHF. CDR3 in DNA: TGTGCCAGCGGGGACCGTAATCAGCCCCAGCATTTT.

The J gene is TRBJ2-1, the V gene TRBV19, with 9 bases lining up with TRBD2. There are 16 residues in the CDR3. J lost 7 bases, V lost 4 bases, and 11 bases had no gene match. In germline, CDR1 is LNHDA, CDR2 SQIVND (reference sequence). The CDR3 spells CASSRSGTSLRNEQFF. The CDR3 nucleotides read TGTGCCAGTAGTAGATCCGGGACTAGCTTAAGAAATGAGCAGTTCTTC.

This clonotype has just a few counts. The V gene is TRBV20-1, the J gene TRBJ2-5, with 10 bases that match TRBD2. The last part of the DNA fits TRBJ2-7 better; the J call may be wrong. This CDR3 is built from 14 residues. The V gene's germline CDR1 is DFQATT and CDR2 SNEGSKA (reference sequence). CDR3 loop: CSARGASGGHEQYF. The CDR3 DNA sequence: TGCAGTGCTAGAGGGGCTAGCGGGGGACACGAGCAGTACTTC.

The chain uses TRBV6-5 and TRBJ2-5, with TRBD2 matching 14 bases. The end of the DNA fits TRBJ2-7 better, so the J call may be wrong. Germline CDR1 and CDR2: MNHEY and SVGAGI. The CDR3 length is 15 residues. The chain's CDR3 is CASGAGTSGSYEQYF. DNA for the CDR3: TGTGCCAGCGGTGCTGGGACTAGCGGGAGTTACGAGCAGTACTTC.

This chain uses TRBV7-9 with TRBJ2-3, with 13 bases fitting TRBD2. This CDR3 spans 18 amino acids. Germline V gene lookup returns CDR1 SEHNR and CDR2 FQNEAQ (reference sequence). V dropped 5 bases and J dropped 4; count of bases not matched to a gene: 12. Written as DNA, the CDR3 is TGTGCCAGCAGCCCCACCGGAACTAGCGGGAGGGCCCCAGATACGCAGTATTTT. It encodes CASSPTGTSGRAPDTQYF.

The chain recombines TRBV5-6 with TRBJ2-7; tentatively, D is TRBD2 (6 bases). This CDR3 is 13 amino acids long. Trimming shortened V by 0 bases and J by 9 bases, and 13 bases separated the two germline ends. CDR1 and CDR2 from the germline V gene are SGHDT and YYEEEE. The CDR3 DNA reads as TGTGCCAGCAGCTTGGGGGCGGAGGGCGGGCAGTACTTC. Translation: CASSLGAEGGQYF.

The rearrangement links TRBV29-1 to TRBJ1-6, with D perhaps matching TRBD1 (5 bases). Trimming removed 4 bases at V and 11 bases at J, with 12 bases between. Germline V gene data show CDR1 as SQVTM and CDR2 as ANQGSEA. The CDR3 contains 12 residues. In DNA, the CDR3 is TGCAGCGTTGTTAAGTTAGGGGCACCCCTCCACTTT. This sequence encodes CSVVKLGAPLHF.

The rearrangement joins TRBV21-1 to TRBJ1-2. TRBV21-1 is listed as a pseudogene. This CDR3 has 12 residues. This CDR3 reads CASFNGRGGYTF. In DNA, the CDR3 is TGTGCCAGCTTCAACGGGCGGGGAGGCTACACCTTC.

This chain uses TRBV6-1 with TRBJ1-1; maybe TRBD1 (6 bases). From germline, CDR1 is MNHNS and CDR2 SASEGT. The CDR3 is 13 residues long. Trimming took off 7 bases at V and 6 bases at J, with 15 bases between the two ends. The CDR3 loop reads CASTLRGQSEAFF. The CDR3 region has the DNA TGTGCCAGCACACTCAGAGGACAGTCTGAAGCTTTCTTT.

On this clonotype: A much bigger clone sits one base away, suggesting this may be a read error. The conserved final phenylalanine or tryptophan is absent from the CDR3, which likely points to a read error. CDR3 nucleotides: TGTGCCAGCAGCCGAACAGGGATCTCCTACGAGCAGTACTTA. This gives the protein CASSRTGISYEQYL. The chain has TRBV27 and TRBJ2-7; D perhaps matches TRBD1 (6 bases). The ends were cut back, 6 bases at V and 0 bases at J, with 12 bases in the middle. Germline V CDR1 and CDR2: MNHEY, SMNVEV (reference sequence). The length of the CDR3 is 14 residues.

The rearrangement uses TRBV5-1 and TRBJ2-7, with D possibly being TRBD1 or TRBD2 (5 bases each). V lost 3 bases and J 3 bases, leaving 13 bases between the germline ends. The germline V gene encodes CDR1 SGHRS and CDR2 YFSETQ. This CDR3 spans 14 amino acids. CDR3 in DNA: TGCGCCAGCAGCTGGGGGACGGTCGACTACGAGCAGTACTTC. It specifies CASSWGTVDYEQYF.

This clonotype was seen more than once but under ten times. The rearrangement uses TRBV29-1 and TRBJ1-2; D is undetermined. CDR1 is SQVTM, CDR2 ANQGSEA, per germline. V lost 7 bases and J lost 2, with 20 bases in between. The CDR3 has 15 amino acids. The CDR3 bases are TGCAGCGCCGCCCTTACGGCCCAGGCGAACTATGGCTACACCTTC. It codes for CSAALTAQANYGYTF. The entire variable domain, with the rest obtained from reference TRBV29-1 and TRBJ1-2, is as follows: SAVISQKPSRDICQRGTSLTIQCQVDSQVTMMFWYRQQPGQSLTLIATANQGSEATYESGFVIDKFPISRPNLTFSTLTVSNMSPEDSSIYLCSAALTAQANYGYTFGSGTRLTVV.

This clonotype has a single count. The chain links TRBV20-1 to TRBJ2-3, with unresolved D. Germline V lookup: CDR1 DFQATT, CDR2 SNEGSKA (reference sequence). Trimming cost V 5 bases and J 4 bases, with 13 bases left between them. The CDR3 runs 13 residues. For the CDR3, the DNA is TGCAGTGCTCACTACGAGGTGGCAGATACGCAGTATTTT. It codes for CSAHYEVADTQYF.

This chain uses TRBV18 with TRBJ2-1, with 7 positions matching TRBD2. Germline V gives CDR1 KGHSH, CDR2 LQKENI. The V and J ends lost 3 bases and 3 bases, in that order; junction bases with no gene match: 5. The CDR3 loop spans 15 amino acids. The CDR3 sequence is CASSPIRGDYNEQFF. In DNA, the CDR3 is TGTGCCAGCTCACCTATCCGGGGGGACTACAATGAGCAGTTCTTC. The full variable domain, rest sourced from reference TRBV18 and TRBJ2-1, is NAGVMQNPRHLVRRRGQEARLRCSPMKGHSHVYWYRQLPEEGLKFMVYLQKENIIDESGMPKERFSAEFPKEGPSILRIQQVVRGDSAAYFCASSPIRGDYNEQFFGPGTRLTVL.

V and J are TRBV5-1 and TRBJ2-4; possibly TRBD1 for D (5 bases). CDR1 is SGHRS and CDR2 is YFSETQ in the germline V gene. The CDR3 is made up of 16 amino acids. V gave up 3 bases and J gave up 1 base, with 14 bases separating them. CDR3 sequence reads: CASSWAGAEAKNIQYF. DNA of the CDR3: TGCGCCAGCAGCTGGGCTGGGGCCGAGGCCAAAAACATTCAGTACTTC.

The J gene is TRBJ1-1, the V gene TRBV5-1, with D maybe TRBD1 (6 bases). Trimming left V 1 base short and J 11 bases short, with 18 bases between. CDR1 and CDR2 (germline): SGHRS, YFSETQ. This CDR3 is 14 amino acids long. The CDR3 nucleotides are TGCGCCAGCAGCTTGAGCTCGAGGGACACCGAGGCTTTCTTT. Translated, it gives CASSLSSRDTEAFF.

The chain uses TRBV20-1 and TRBJ1-6; TRBD1 might be the D (6 bases). This CDR3 region has 15 residues. The germline CDR1 and CDR2 sequences are DFQATT and SNEGSKA (reference sequence). V was pared by 2 bases and J by 5 bases, with 13 bases between. The CDR3 DNA follows: TGCAGTGCTAGACCCGCGGGACAAGATAATTCACCCCTCCACTTT. This sequence encodes CSARPAGQDNSPLHF.

The chain uses TRBV20-1 and TRBJ2-2; TRBD2 agrees at 8 bases. This CDR3 comprises 14 residues. The junction had 3 bases not matched to a gene; V was cut back by 1 base and J by 5 bases. The germline V gene encodes CDR1 DFQATT and CDR2 SNEGSKA (reference sequence). CDR3 sequence: CSARAGGVTGELFF. CDR3 DNA sequence: TGCAGTGCTAGAGCGGGAGGGGTTACCGGGGAGCTGTTTTTT.

This clonotype was detected only a few times. This chain links TRBV3-1 with TRBJ2-1, with D perhaps given as TRBD1 or TRBD2 (5 bases each). The CDR3 runs 16 residues. Trimming took 0 bases from V and 4 from J, leaving 13 bases between them. CDR1 LGHDT and CDR2 YNNKEL come from the germline V gene (reference sequence). Here the CDR3 DNA reads TGTGCCAGCAGCCAAGAATATGGTGAGGGGTACAATGAGCAGTTCTTC. Its protein product is CASSQEYGEGYNEQFF.

In this sample, this clonotype turned up a few times. The chain links TRBV7-7 to TRBJ2-1, with 13 positions matching TRBD2. The V gene's germline CDR1 is SSHAT and CDR2 FNYEAQ (reference sequence). V lost 5 bases to trimming and J lost 10 bases; unmatched junction nucleotides: 5. This CDR3 spans 14 amino acids. CDR3 bases: TGTGCCAGCAGCCCGGGACTAGCGGGACGGGAGCAGTTCTTC. It specifies CASSPGLAGREQFF.

This clonotype was seen a few times. The V call is TRBV6-1, the J call TRBJ2-5, with TRBD1 matching 7 bases. From germline, CDR1 is MNHNS and CDR2 SASEGT. The CDR3 runs to 15 residues. The ends lost 5 bases at V and 4 bases at J; junction bases unmatched: 10. This CDR3 reads CASSPRTGLRETQYF. The CDR3 nucleotides are TGTGCCAGCAGTCCCCGGACAGGCCTTAGAGAGACCCAGTACTTC.